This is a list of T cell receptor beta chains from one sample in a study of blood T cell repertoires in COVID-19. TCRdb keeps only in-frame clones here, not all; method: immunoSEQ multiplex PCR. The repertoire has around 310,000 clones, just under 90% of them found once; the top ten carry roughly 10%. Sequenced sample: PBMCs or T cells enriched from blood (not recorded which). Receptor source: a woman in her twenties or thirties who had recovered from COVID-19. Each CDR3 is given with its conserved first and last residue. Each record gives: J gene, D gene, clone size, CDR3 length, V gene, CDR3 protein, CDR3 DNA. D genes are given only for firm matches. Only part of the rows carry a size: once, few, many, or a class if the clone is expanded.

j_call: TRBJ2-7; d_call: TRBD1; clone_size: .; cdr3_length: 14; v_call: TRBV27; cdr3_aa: CASRTGASPYEQYF; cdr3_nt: TGTGCCAGCAGAACAGGGGCTTCCCCCTACGAGCAGTACTTC
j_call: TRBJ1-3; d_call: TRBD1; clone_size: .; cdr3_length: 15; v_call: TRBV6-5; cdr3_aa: CASSSYRGLRNTIYF; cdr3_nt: TGTGCCAGCAGTTCCTACAGGGGGTTAAGAAACACCATATATTTT
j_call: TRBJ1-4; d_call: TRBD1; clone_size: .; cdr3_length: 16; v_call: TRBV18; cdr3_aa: CASSQNTGTGPQKLFF; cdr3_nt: TGTGCCAGCTCCCAAAACACCGGGACAGGCCCACAAAAACTGTTTTTT
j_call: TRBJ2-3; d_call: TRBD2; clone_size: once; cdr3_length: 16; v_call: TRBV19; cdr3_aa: CASSKGLAAITDTQYF; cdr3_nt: TGTGCCAGTAGTAAGGGACTAGCGGCGATCACAGATACGCAGTATTTT
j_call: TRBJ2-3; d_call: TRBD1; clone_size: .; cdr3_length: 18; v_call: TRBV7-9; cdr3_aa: CASSRDSIDRADTDTQYF; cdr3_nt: TGTGCCAGCAGTCGTGACTCGATAGACAGGGCGGACACAGATACGCAGTATTTT
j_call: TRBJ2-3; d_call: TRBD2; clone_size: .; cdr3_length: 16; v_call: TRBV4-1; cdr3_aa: CASSLLVAGGPDTQYF; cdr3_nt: TGCGCCAGCAGCCTCCTCGTGGCGGGAGGGCCGGATACGCAGTATTTT
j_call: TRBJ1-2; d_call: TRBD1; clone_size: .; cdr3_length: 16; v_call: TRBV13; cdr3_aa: CASSLLTGGVDYGYTF; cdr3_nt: TGTGCCAGCAGCCTTCTAACAGGGGGCGTCGACTATGGCTACACCTTC
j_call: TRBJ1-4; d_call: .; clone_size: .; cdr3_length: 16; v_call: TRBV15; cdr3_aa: CATSRERWGRNEKLFF; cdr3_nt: TGTGCCACCAGCAGAGAAAGATGGGGGCGGAATGAAAAACTGTTTTTT
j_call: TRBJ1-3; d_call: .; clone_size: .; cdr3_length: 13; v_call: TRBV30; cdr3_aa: CAWSIAGGNTIYF; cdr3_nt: TGTGCCTGGAGTATTGCAGGTGGAAACACCATATATTTT
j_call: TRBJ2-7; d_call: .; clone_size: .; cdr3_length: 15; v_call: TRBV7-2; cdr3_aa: CASRRNSGPPYEQYF; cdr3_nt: TGTGCCAGCAGACGAAATAGCGGACCCCCCTACGAGCAGTACTTC
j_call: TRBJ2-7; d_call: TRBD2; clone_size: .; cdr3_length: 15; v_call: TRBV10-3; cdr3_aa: CAITEGLAGTYEQYF; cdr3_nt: TGTGCCATCACTGAAGGACTAGCGGGGACCTACGAGCAGTACTTC
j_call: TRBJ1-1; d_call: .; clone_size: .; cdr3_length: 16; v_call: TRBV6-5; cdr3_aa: CASSYSKGVMNTEAFF; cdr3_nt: TGTGCCAGCAGTTACTCGAAGGGGGTTATGAACACTGAAGCTTTCTTT
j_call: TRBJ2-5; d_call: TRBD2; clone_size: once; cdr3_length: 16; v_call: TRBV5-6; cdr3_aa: CASTSAEREVQETQYF; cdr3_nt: TGTGCCAGCACCTCTGCCGAGCGGGAGGTTCAAGAGACCCAGTACTTC
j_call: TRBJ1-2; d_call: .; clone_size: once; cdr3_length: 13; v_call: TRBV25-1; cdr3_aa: CASSVERSYGYTF; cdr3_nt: TGTGCCAGCAGTGTTGAAAGGAGCTATGGCTACACCTTC
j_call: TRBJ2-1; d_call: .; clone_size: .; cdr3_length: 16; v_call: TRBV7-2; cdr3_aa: CASSLVPTHPYNEQFF; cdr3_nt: TGTGCCAGCAGCTTAGTCCCTACCCACCCCTACAATGAGCAGTTCTTC
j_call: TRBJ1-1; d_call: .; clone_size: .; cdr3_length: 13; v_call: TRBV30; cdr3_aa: CAWSLPPGGAAFF; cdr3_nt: TGTGCCTGGAGTCTCCCTCCGGGAGGCGCAGCTTTCTTT
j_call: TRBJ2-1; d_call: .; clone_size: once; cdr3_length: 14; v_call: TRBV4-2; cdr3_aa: CASSQPQGGNEQFF; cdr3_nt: TGTGCCAGCAGCCAACCGCAGGGGGGCAATGAGCAGTTCTTC
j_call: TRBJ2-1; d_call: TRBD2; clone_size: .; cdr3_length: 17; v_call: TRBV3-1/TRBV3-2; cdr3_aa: CASSPKPASGGNNEQFF; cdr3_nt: TGTGCCAGCAGCCCGAAGCCTGCTAGCGGGGGCAACAATGAGCAGTTCTTC
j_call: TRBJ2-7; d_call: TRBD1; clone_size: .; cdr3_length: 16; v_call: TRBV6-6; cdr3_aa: CASSYPPGTVIYEQYF; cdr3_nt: TGTGCCAGCAGTTACCCACCCGGGACAGTGATCTACGAGCAGTACTTC
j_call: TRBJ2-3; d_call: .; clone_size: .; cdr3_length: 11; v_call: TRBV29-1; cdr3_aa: CSVPLTDTQYF; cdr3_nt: TGCAGCGTTCCTCTCACAGATACGCAGTATTTT
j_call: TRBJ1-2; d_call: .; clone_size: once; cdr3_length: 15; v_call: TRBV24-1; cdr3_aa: CATSDPPTGNYGYTF; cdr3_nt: TGTGCCACCAGTGATCCCCCGACAGGAAACTATGGCTACACCTTC
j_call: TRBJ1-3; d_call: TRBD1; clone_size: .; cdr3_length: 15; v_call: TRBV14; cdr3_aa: CASSQLTGGPNTIYF; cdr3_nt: TGTGCCAGCAGCCAGTTAACAGGGGGCCCGAACACCATATATTTT
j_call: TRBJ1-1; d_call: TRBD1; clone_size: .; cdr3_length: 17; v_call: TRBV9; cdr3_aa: CASSYSPGQGMNTEAFF; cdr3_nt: TGTGCCAGCAGCTACTCCCCCGGACAGGGGATGAACACTGAAGCTTTCTTT
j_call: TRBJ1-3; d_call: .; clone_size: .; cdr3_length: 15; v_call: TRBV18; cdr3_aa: CASSPGTNSGNTIYF; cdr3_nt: TGTGCCAGCTCACCAGGGACAAACTCTGGAAACACCATATATTTT
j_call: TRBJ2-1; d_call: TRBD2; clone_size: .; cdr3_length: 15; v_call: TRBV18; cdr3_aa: CASSPTSGSYNEQFF; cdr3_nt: TGTGCCAGCTCACCGACTAGCGGGAGTTACAATGAGCAGTTCTTC
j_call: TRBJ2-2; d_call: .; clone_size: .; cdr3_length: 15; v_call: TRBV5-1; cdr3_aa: CASSFRLQNTGELFF; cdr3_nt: TGCGCCAGCAGCTTTAGACTACAAAACACCGGGGAGCTGTTTTTT
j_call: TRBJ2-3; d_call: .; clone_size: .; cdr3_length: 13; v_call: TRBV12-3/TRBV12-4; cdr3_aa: CASSTSGPGTQYF; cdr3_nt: TGTGCCAGCAGTACCTCAGGGCCTGGTACGCAGTATTTT
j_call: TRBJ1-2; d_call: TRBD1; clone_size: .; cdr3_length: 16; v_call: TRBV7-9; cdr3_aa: CASSAIRTGPNYGYTF; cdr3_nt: TGTGCCAGCAGCGCCATAAGGACAGGGCCTAACTATGGCTACACCTTC
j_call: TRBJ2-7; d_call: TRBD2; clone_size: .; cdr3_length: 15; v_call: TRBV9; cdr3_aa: CASSVGLAESYEQYF; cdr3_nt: TGTGCCAGCAGCGTCGGACTAGCGGAGTCCTACGAGCAGTACTTC
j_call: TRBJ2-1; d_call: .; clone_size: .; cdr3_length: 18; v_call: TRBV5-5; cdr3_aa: CASSLFPTGTYSYNEQFF; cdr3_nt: TGTGCCAGCAGCTTATTCCCTACCGGGACTTATTCCTACAATGAGCAGTTCTTC
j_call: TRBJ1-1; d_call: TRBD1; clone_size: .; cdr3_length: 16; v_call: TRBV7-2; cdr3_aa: CASSFYQGAGGTEAFF; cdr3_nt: TGTGCCAGCAGCTTTTATCAGGGGGCTGGGGGCACTGAAGCTTTCTTT
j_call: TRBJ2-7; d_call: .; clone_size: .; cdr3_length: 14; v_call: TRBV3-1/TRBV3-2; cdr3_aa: CASSQVSSGGRQYF; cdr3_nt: TGTGCCAGCAGCCAAGTTTCCTCAGGTGGGCGGCAGTACTTC
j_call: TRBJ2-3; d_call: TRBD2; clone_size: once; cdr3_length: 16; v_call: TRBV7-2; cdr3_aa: CASSRGLVPSTDTQYF; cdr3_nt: TGTGCCAGCAGCCGGGGACTAGTCCCTAGCACAGATACGCAGTATTTT
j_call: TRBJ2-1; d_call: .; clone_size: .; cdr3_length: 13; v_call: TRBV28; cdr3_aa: CASTRDFPNEQFF; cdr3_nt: TGTGCCAGCACCAGGGACTTCCCCAATGAGCAGTTCTTC
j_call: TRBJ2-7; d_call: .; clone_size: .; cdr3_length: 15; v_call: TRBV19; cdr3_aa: CASSMEPDRTYEQYF; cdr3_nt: TGTGCCAGTAGTATGGAACCTGACAGGACCTACGAGCAGTACTTC
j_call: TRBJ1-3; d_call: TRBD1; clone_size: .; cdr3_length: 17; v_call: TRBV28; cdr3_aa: CASSPHRGWRSGNTIYF; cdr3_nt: TGTGCCAGCAGTCCCCACAGGGGCTGGCGTTCTGGAAACACCATATATTTT
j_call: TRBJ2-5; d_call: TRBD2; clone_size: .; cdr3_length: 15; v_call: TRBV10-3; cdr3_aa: CAISENSGRGETQYF; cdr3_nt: TGTGCCATCAGTGAGAATAGCGGGAGGGGGGAGACCCAGTACTTC
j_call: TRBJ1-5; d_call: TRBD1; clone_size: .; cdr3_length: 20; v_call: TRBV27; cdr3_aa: CASSKTPGGELDRADQPQHF; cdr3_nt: TGTGCCAGCAGTAAGACCCCAGGGGGTGAACTAGATCGAGCTGATCAGCCCCAGCATTTT
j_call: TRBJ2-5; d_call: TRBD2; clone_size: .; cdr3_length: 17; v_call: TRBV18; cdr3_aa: CASSPFSSGSVGETQYF; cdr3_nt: TGTGCCAGCTCACCGTTTTCTAGCGGGAGTGTGGGAGAGACCCAGTACTTC
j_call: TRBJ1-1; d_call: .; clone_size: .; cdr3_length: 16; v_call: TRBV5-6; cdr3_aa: CASSLGPGAFNTEAFF; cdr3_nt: TGTGCCAGCAGCTTGGGGCCAGGGGCGTTTAACACTGAAGCTTTCTTT
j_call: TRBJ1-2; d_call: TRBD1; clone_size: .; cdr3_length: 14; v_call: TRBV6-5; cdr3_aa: CASSPDREIYGYTF; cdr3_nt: TGTGCCAGCAGTCCGGACAGGGAGATCTATGGCTACACCTTC
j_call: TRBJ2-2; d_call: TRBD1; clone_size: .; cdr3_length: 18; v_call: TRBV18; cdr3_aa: CASSPQNVGTGNTGELFF; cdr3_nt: TGTGCCAGCTCACCACAAAACGTTGGGACAGGGAACACCGGGGAGCTGTTTTTT